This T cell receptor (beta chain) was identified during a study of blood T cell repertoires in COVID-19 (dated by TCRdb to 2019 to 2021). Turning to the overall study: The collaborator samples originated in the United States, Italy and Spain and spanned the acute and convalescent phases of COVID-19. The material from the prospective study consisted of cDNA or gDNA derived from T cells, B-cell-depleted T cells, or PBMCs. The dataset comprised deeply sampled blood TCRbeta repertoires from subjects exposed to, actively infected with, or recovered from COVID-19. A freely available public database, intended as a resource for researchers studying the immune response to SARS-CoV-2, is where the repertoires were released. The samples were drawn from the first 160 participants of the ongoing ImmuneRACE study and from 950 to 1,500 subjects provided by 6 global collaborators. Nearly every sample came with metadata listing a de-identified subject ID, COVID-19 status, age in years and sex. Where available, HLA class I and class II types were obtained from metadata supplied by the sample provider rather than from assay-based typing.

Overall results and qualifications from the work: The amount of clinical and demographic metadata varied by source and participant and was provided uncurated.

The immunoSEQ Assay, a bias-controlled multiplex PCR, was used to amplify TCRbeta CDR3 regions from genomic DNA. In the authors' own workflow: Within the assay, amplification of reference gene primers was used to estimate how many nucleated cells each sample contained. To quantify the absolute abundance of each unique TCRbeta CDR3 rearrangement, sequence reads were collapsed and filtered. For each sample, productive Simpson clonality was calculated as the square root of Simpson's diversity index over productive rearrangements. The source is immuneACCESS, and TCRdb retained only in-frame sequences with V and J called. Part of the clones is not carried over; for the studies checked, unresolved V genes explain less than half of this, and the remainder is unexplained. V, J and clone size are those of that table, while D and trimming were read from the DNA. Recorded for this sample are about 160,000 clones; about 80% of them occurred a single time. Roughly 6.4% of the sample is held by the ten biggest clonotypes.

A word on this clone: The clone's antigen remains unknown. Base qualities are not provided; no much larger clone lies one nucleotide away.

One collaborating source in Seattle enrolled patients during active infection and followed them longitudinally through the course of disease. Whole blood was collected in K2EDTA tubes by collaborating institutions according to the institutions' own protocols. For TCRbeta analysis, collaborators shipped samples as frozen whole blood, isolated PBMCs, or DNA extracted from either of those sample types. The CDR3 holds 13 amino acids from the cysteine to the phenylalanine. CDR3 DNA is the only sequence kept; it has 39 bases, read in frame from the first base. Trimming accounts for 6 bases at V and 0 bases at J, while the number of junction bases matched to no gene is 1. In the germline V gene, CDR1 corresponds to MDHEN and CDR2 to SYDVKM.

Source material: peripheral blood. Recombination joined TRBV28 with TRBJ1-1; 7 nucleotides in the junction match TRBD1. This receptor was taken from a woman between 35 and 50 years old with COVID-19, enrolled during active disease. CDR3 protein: CASRGQLNTEAFF. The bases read TGTGCCAGCAGGGGACAGCTGAACACTGAAGCTTTCTTT. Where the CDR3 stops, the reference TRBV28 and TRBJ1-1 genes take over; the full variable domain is DVKVTQSSRYLVKRTGEKVFLECVQDMDHENMFWYRQDPGLGLRLIYFSYDVKMKEKGDIPEGYSVSREKKERFSLILESASTNQTSMYLCASRGQLNTEAFFGQGTRLTVV.